This TCR beta chain comes out of a study of control samples from healthy donors and cancer patients. V was cut by 3 bases and J by 0 bases, with 11 bases left in between. Germline CDR1 SNHLY, CDR2 FYNNEI. This CDR3 has 16 residues. Here immunoSEQ multiplex PCR was the method, and the copy in TCRdb shows in-frame clones only, minus some. The sample holds under 70,000 clones, about nine tenths seen once. Specimen: PBMCs. The chain couples TRBV2 to TRBJ2-2; TRBD2 might be the D (5 bases). The receptor was derived from a woman between 50 and 59 years old with colorectal cancer. The CDR3 reads CASSDGFGANTGELFF. The CDR3 bases are TGTGCCAGCAGTGACGGGTTCGGGGCGAACACCGGGGAGCTGTTTTTT.